A single sample gave rise to the 24 T cell receptor beta chains below, sequenced in a study of graft-versus-host responses after intestinal transplantation. This table comes from immunoSEQ multiplex PCR, and its TCRdb copy is limited to in-frame clones, with some not included. The table includes tens of thousands of clones, about 91% detected once. No antigen has been identified for these receptors. Sample: unstimulated CD8+ T cells sorted from spleen or lymph node cells, taken before intestinal transplant. The source of these receptors is a human donor who received an intestinal transplant.

This rearrangement joins TRBV7-6 to TRBJ2-1; maybe TRBD2 (6 bases). CDR1 SGHVS and CDR2 FNYEAQ come from the germline V gene. CDR3 length: 16 residues. The V end was cut by 1 base, the J end by 0 bases, with 10 bases between. The CDR3 protein is CASSLGSGHSYNEQFF. CDR3 DNA: TGTGCCAGCAGCTTAGGGAGCGGGCACTCCTACAATGAGCAGTTCTTC.

The chain joins TRBV9 to TRBJ2-3; 7 bases fit TRBD2. Germline V lookup: CDR1 SGDLS, CDR2 YYNGEE. V was pared by 0 bases and J by 4 bases, with 8 bases of the junction left unmatched. The CDR3 covers 16 residues. CDR3 amino acids: CASSVGEMAGADTQYF. The CDR3 DNA follows: TGTGCCAGCAGCGTAGGGGAAATGGCGGGGGCAGATACGCAGTATTTT. Using reference TRBV9 and TRBJ2-3 for the parts outside the CDR3, the full variable domain is DSGVTQTPKHLITATGQRVTLRCSPRSGDLSVYWYQQSLDQGLQFLIQYYNGEERAKGNILERFSAQQFPDLHSELNLSSLELGDSALYFCASSVGEMAGADTQYFGPGTRLTVL.

The rearrangement joins TRBV7-9 to TRBJ2-7; TRBD2 is a possible D gene (6 bases). With 5 bases removed from V and 2 bases from J, the gap between germline ends came to 16 bases. Germline lookup yields CDR1 SEHNR and CDR2 FQNEAQ (reference sequence). The CDR3 is 15 amino acids. CDR3 DNA sequence: TGTGCCAGCAGCCCCCCTAACGGGAGTCCCTACGAGCAGTACTTC. The encoded protein is CASSPPNGSPYEQYF.

This sequence joins TRBV10-3 and TRBJ2-7, with D possibly being TRBD2 (6 bases). Trimming left V 7 bases short and J 2 bases short, with 9 bases between. CDR1 and CDR2 (germline): ENHRY, SYGVKD. The CDR3 extends over 12 amino acids. In DNA, the CDR3 is TGTGCCATCAAGGAGGGCCCCTACGAGCAGTACTTC. It encodes CAIKEGPYEQYF.

The chain has TRBV11-2 and TRBJ2-2; no clear D gene. Trimming pared 4 bases from V and 14 bases from J, leaving 14 bases between. This CDR3 spans 12 amino acids. Germline V gene lookup returns CDR1 SGHAT and CDR2 FQNNGV. The DNA of the CDR3 is TGTGCCAGCAGCTCCCTAGAGGATGGTCTGTTTTTT. Translated: CASSSLEDGLFF.

The chain uses TRBV28 and TRBJ2-7, with D tentatively TRBD1 (5 bases). The CDR3 totals 17 residues. Trimming took 3 bases from V and 3 from J, leaving 21 bases between them. Germline CDR1 and CDR2: MDHEN and SYDVKM. The CDR3 reads CASSFSVRGLPVYEQYF. The DNA of the CDR3 is TGTGCCAGCAGTTTTTCGGTAAGGGGCCTGCCAGTCTACGAGCAGTACTTC.

The rearrangement links TRBV11-2 to TRBJ1-1; 11 bases match TRBD1. The V and J ends lost 4 bases and 6 bases, in that order; junction bases with no gene match: 4. Germline V gene data show CDR1 as SGHAT and CDR2 as FQNNGV. This CDR3 spans 14 amino acids. CDR3: CASSSGQGAAEAFF. In DNA, the CDR3 is TGTGCCAGCAGCTCAGGACAGGGGGCCGCTGAAGCTTTCTTT.

CDR3 sequence reads: CARSTRGGRSKGFIPYYGYTF. CDR3 DNA: TGTGCCAGAAGCACCCGGGGGGGCCGGTCAAAGGGTTTTATTCCCTACTATGGCTACACCTTC. This chain uses TRBV5-3 with TRBJ1-2; tentative D call: TRBD1 (6 bases). Being an ORF, TRBV5-3 has a function that is uncertain. V shed 4 bases and J shed 3 bases, with 34 bases lying between them. The CDR3 totals 21 residues.

The chain combines TRBV4-3 with TRBJ2-3, with a weak D call TRBD2 (6 bases). Deletions cut 4 bases from V and 1 base from J, with 9 bases between. This CDR3 is 14 amino acids long. Germline assignment: CDR1 LGHNA and CDR2 YSLEER. CDR3 protein: CASSPLAGTDTQYF. Written as DNA, the CDR3 is TGCGCCAGCAGCCCCTTAGCGGGCACAGATACGCAGTATTTT.

V and J are TRBV12-5 and TRBJ1-2; D not resolved. There are 16 residues in the CDR3. V dropped 0 bases and J dropped 1 base, with 12 bases sitting between them. Germline CDR1 and CDR2: LGHNT and FRNRAP. The CDR3 loop reads CASGLVHRGFNYGYTF. CDR3 nucleotides: TGTGCTAGTGGTTTGGTACACCGGGGTTTTAACTATGGCTACACCTTC. The entire variable domain, with the rest obtained from reference TRBV12-5 and TRBJ1-2, is as follows: DARVTQTPRHKVTEMGQEVTMRCQPILGHNTVFWYRQTMMQGLELLAYFRNRAPLDDSGMPKDRFSAEMPDATLATLKIQPSEPRDSAVYFCASGLVHRGFNYGYTFGSGTRLTVV.

V and J are TRBV11-3 and TRBJ2-1; D is perhaps TRBD1 (6 bases). Germline lookup yields CDR1 SGHNT and CDR2 YENEEA. This CDR3 comprises 14 residues. V was trimmed by 5 bases and J by 6 bases, leaving 14 bases between them. The CDR3 protein is CASSMTPGANEQFF. In DNA, the CDR3 is TGTGCCAGCAGCATGACGCCAGGGGCCAATGAGCAGTTCTTC.

For this clone: Its ends do not fully match the called genes, so a read error is possible. This chain's CDR3 is CASSLGRTLSF. Here the CDR3 DNA reads TGTGCCAGCAGCTTAGGTAGGACTCTTTCCTTT. The chain links TRBV11-2 to TRBJ1-1, with D unresolved. CDR3 length: 11 amino acids. Germline V gives CDR1 SGHAT, CDR2 FQNNGV.

This clone was detected once. The limits of the CDR3 on the DNA are not certain, so only TCRdb's listed CDR3 is given. The chain recombines TRBV11-2 with TRBJ2-5; TRBD1 is the table's D call, not checked against the DNA. The CDR3 spans 15 residues, counting both ends. Germline CDR1 reads SGHAT; CDR2 reads FQNNGV. CDR3: CASSFLAGAQETQYF.

This rearrangement joins TRBV5-1 to TRBJ2-5; D may be TRBD2 (5 bases). Trimming took off 5 bases at V and 2 bases at J, with 10 bases between the two ends. Per the germline V gene, CDR1 is SGHRS and CDR2 is YFSETQ. The CDR3 consists of 13 residues. The CDR3 region is CASRGDSQETQYF. The CDR3 nucleotides are TGCGCCAGCAGGGGAGACTCACAAGAGACCCAGTACTTC.

The V gene is TRBV4-1, the J gene TRBJ1-2; D gene ambiguous. Germline lookup yields CDR1 MGHRA and CDR2 YSYEKL. This CDR3 spans 14 amino acids. V lost 1 base and J lost 8, with 14 bases in between. The CDR3 DNA sequence: TGCGCCAGCAGCCAAGTGTTTGGAGAGCGAGGCTACACCTTC. It translates to CASSQVFGERGYTF.

The chain uses TRBV30 and TRBJ1-2; D gene unclear. In germline, CDR1 is GTSNPN, CDR2 SVGIG (reference sequence). V was trimmed by 0 bases and J by 4 bases, leaving 9 bases between them. This CDR3 has 13 amino acids. This CDR3 is CAWSVSGTYGYTF. The CDR3 DNA sequence: TGTGCCTGGAGTGTCTCGGGAACCTATGGCTACACCTTC.

The chain is built from TRBV5-1 and TRBJ1-6; D ambiguous. Germline assignment: CDR1 SGHRS and CDR2 YFSETQ. V was pared by 2 bases and J by 7 bases, with 16 bases between. The CDR3 is 16 amino acids. In DNA form, the CDR3 reads TGCGCCAGCAGCTTCGGCGGCGGAGGGATGAATTCACCCCTCCACTTT. Translated, it gives CASSFGGGGMNSPLHF.

The J gene is TRBJ1-5, the V gene TRBV27; TRBD1 aligns across 8 bases. This CDR3 contains 15 residues. Unmatched junction bases numbered 13, after V lost 7 bases and J lost 8 bases. Germline assignment: CDR1 MNHEY and CDR2 SMNVEV (reference sequence). CDR3 in DNA: TGTGCCAGCAAACCAGAAGCGCAGGGGGCGAAGCCCCAGCATTTT. This codes for CASKPEAQGAKPQHF.

The chain couples TRBV5-1 to TRBJ2-7; no definite D call. The germline V gene has CDR1 SGHRS and CDR2 YFSETQ. The CDR3 covers 17 residues. V shed 4 bases and J shed 0 bases, with 20 bases lying between them. CDR3 DNA: TGCGCCAGCAGCACCGACACCTCAAATTCATACTCCTACGAGCAGTACTTC. This codes for CASSTDTSNSYSYEQYF.

J is TRBJ1-1 and V is TRBV7-9; the D gene is possibly TRBD1 (6 bases). Germline V gene sequence: CDR1 SEHNR, CDR2 FQNEAQ (reference sequence). Trimming removed 4 bases at V and 0 bases at J, with 18 bases between. The CDR3 covers 17 residues. CDR3: CASSSLGAVAMNTEAFF. CDR3 DNA sequence: TGTGCCAGCAGCTCCTTGGGGGCGGTGGCCATGAACACTGAAGCTTTCTTT.

The chain recombines TRBV4-3 with TRBJ2-7, with 11 nucleotides matching TRBD1. Trimming took 0 bases from V and 2 from J; bases not matched to a gene: 3. CDR1 is LGHNA, CDR2 YSLEER, per germline. This CDR3 region has 16 residues. The CDR3 sequence is CASSQEGQGETYEQYF. The CDR3 DNA reads as TGCGCCAGCAGCCAAGAGGGACAGGGGGAAACCTACGAGCAGTACTTC.

The rearrangement links TRBV28 to TRBJ2-5, with D perhaps matching TRBD1 (6 bases). The DNA end is a closer match to TRBJ2-7, so the J assignment may be wrong. In germline, CDR1 is MDHEN, CDR2 SYDVKM. The CDR3 contains 13 residues. The CDR3 is CASRSDSPYEQYF. Here the CDR3 DNA reads TGTGCCAGCAGATCGGACAGCCCCTACGAGCAGTACTTC.

The V gene is TRBV19, the J gene TRBJ1-5; 7 bases line up with TRBD1. V shed 4 bases and J 2 bases; nucleotides not matched to a gene: 2. CDR1 and CDR2 from the germline V gene are LNHDA and SQIVND (reference sequence). The CDR3 is 14 residues long. The DNA for the CDR3 is TGTGCCAGTAGTACCGGACAGGGCAATCAGCCCCAGCATTTT. It codes for CASSTGQGNQPQHF.

V is TRBV28 and J is TRBJ1-5; 10 positions match TRBD1. Germline assignment: CDR1 MDHEN and CDR2 SYDVKM. The V gene end was trimmed by 5 bases and the J gene end by 7 bases; junction bases not matched to a gene: 8. CDR3 size: 15 residues. The CDR3 sequence: CASSRDRGLGQPQHF. CDR3 coding DNA: TGTGCCAGCAGTCGGGACAGGGGTCTTGGACAGCCCCAGCATTTT.